This entry lists 4 T cell receptor beta chains sequenced from one sample in a study of cytomegalovirus exposure and HLA in healthy donors. Profiled with immunoSEQ multiplex PCR; TCRdb holds only in-frame clones, not every one. The sample holds roughly 300,000 clones, roughly 90% seen once. The specimen was PBMCs. Receptors originate from a woman under 30 in good health and CMV-seronegative.

This chain joins TRBV6-1 and TRBJ1-2; D is undetermined. With 6 bases removed from V and 8 bases from J, the gap between germline ends came to 13 bases. Germline CDR1 MNHNS, CDR2 SASEGT. This CDR3 contains 12 residues. The CDR3 protein is CASSEHAYGYTF. DNA for the CDR3: TGTGCCAGCAGCGAACACGCGTACGGCTACACCTTC.

The genes are TRBV27 and TRBJ2-7, with 13 bases fitting TRBD2. The CDR3 is made up of 16 amino acids. V lost 6 bases, J lost 6 bases, and 11 bases stayed unmatched. Germline V gene lookup returns CDR1 MNHEY and CDR2 SMNVEV (reference sequence). DNA of the CDR3: TGTGCCAGCAGCCCTCTAGGCGGACTAGCGGGAGTCGAGCAGTACTTC. This gives the protein CASSPLGGLAGVEQYF.

This rearrangement joins TRBV5-1 to TRBJ1-1, with TRBD1 matching over 8 bases. This CDR3 spans 13 amino acids. CDR1 and CDR2 (germline): SGHRS, YFSETQ. The ends lost 0 bases at V and 10 bases at J; junction bases unmatched: 5. The DNA for the CDR3 is TGCGCCAGCAGCTTGGACAGGGGGGAAGCAGCTTTCTTT. Translated, it gives CASSLDRGEAAFF.

The CDR3 reads CAISDPGMTNTEAFF. In DNA, the CDR3 is TGTGCCATCAGTGACCCAGGGATGACGAACACTGAAGCTTTCTTT. The chain combines TRBV10-3 with TRBJ1-1, with TRBD1 as a possible D gene (5 bases). Germline V gene data show CDR1 as ENHRY and CDR2 as SYGVKD. The CDR3 covers 15 residues. Trimming removed 3 bases from V and 1 base from J, with 12 bases in between.